Listed below are T cell receptor beta chains from one sample, sequenced in a study of cytomegalovirus exposure and HLA in healthy donors. Some clones are missing from TCRdb's copy, which holds only in-frame ones; the method was immunoSEQ multiplex PCR. The repertoire holds some 120,000 clones, with roughly 71% as singletons. The source material was PBMCs. The receptors shown here come from a woman aged 45-65 years in good health and CMV-seropositive. Each CDR3 is given without its conserved first and last residue.

CDR3: ASSSAGGGNTGELF; V: TRBV6-5; J: TRBJ2-2
CDR3: ASFLAGAYNEQF; V: TRBV2; J: TRBJ2-1
CDR3: ASSLFGTETTEAF; V: TRBV5-5; J: TRBJ1-1
CDR3: ASSSQGAFYGYT; V: TRBV7-2; J: TRBJ1-2
CDR3: ASSSGLAGGFSSYNEQF; V: TRBV19; J: TRBJ2-1
CDR3: ASSAGEETQY; V: TRBV11-3; J: TRBJ2-5
CDR3: ASSEELAVSYEQY; V: TRBV2; J: TRBJ2-7
CDR3: SASRRNEQY; V: TRBV20-1; J: TRBJ2-7
CDR3: ASSFSVGNEQF; V: TRBV11-2; J: TRBJ2-1
CDR3: ASSHSGGLLLYEQF; V: TRBV7-9; J: TRBJ2-1
CDR3: ASSLLPGQGAWEQY; V: TRBV19; J: TRBJ2-7
CDR3: ASRATSGNNADTQY; V: TRBV2; J: TRBJ2-3
CDR3: ASSLGPGGGADTQY; V: TRBV4-3; J: TRBJ2-3
CDR3: ASSLFINEKLF; V: TRBV5-1; J: TRBJ1-4
CDR3: ASSVSNLPSGNTIY; V: TRBV9; J: TRBJ1-3
CDR3: ASSLRYRGETQY; V: TRBV5-1; J: TRBJ2-5
CDR3: ASRGTGDNSPLH; V: TRBV6-1; J: TRBJ1-6
CDR3: ASSQVYGYGNTIY; V: TRBV4-3; J: TRBJ1-3
CDR3: SDPEEETQY; V: TRBV29-1; J: TRBJ2-5
CDR3: ASSWTGGSYNEQF; V: TRBV7-2; J: TRBJ2-1
CDR3: ASEQGPGELF; V: TRBV19; J: TRBJ2-2
CDR3: ASSLRLSPGTDTQY; V: TRBV7-2; J: TRBJ2-3
CDR3: ASSPPSLAGAEETQY; V: TRBV21-1; J: TRBJ2-5
CDR3: ASSPQEGSGYT; V: TRBV7-9; J: TRBJ1-2
CDR3: ASSAGNVDTQY; V: TRBV9; J: TRBJ2-3
CDR3: ASSLGTGQETQY; V: TRBV7-3; J: TRBJ2-5
CDR3: ASSSLPLLRLVSDTQY; V: TRBV7-2; J: TRBJ2-3
CDR3: ASSLDSDRENQPQH; V: TRBV7-8; J: TRBJ1-5
CDR3: ASTDGGRAYGYT; V: TRBV19; J: TRBJ1-2
CDR3: ASSHRYTRRSGGRAGANVLT; V: TRBV5-1; J: TRBJ2-6
CDR3: ASSLPGQANSPLH; V: TRBV28; J: TRBJ1-6